Presented here are 4 T cell receptor beta chains from one specimen sequenced in a study of cytomegalovirus exposure and HLA in healthy donors. PCR used 60 Vbeta primers and 13 Jbeta primers. Method: immunoSEQ multiplex PCR; TCRdb's copy keeps in-frame clones and lacks some. The sample contains around 150,000 clones, 82% of which appear only once. Sequenced sample: PBMCs. These receptors came from a girl aged 5-17 years in good health and CMV-seropositive.

This chain links TRBV28 with TRBJ2-3; 9 bases are a match to TRBD1. CDR1 is MDHEN and CDR2 is SYDVKM in the germline V gene. With 6 bases clipped from V and 0 bases from J, the junction kept 7 bases outside the gene matches. The length of the CDR3 is 16 residues. CDR3 DNA sequence: TGTGCCAGCAGCTCATTGGGACAGGGCAGCACAGATACGCAGTATTTT. Translating gives CASSSLGQGSTDTQYF. The full variable domain, completed using reference TRBV28 and TRBJ2-3, is DVKVTQSSRYLVKRTGEKVFLECVQDMDHENMFWYRQDPGLGLRLIYFSYDVKMKEKGDIPEGYSVSREKKERFSLILESASTNQTSMYLCASSSLGQGSTDTQYFGPGTRLTVL.

This clone was counted between two and nine times. The chain combines TRBV28 with TRBJ2-7; TRBD1 matches at 8 bases. V shed 2 bases, J shed 5 bases, and the junction held 8 bases outside the gene matches. Per the germline V gene, CDR1 is MDHEN and CDR2 is SYDVKM. The CDR3 extends over 15 amino acids. The DNA for the CDR3 is TGTGCCAGCAGTTTAGGTGGCCAGGGGGCCCACGAGCAGTACTTC. Protein sequence: CASSLGGQGAHEQYF. Full variable domain (remainder filled in from reference TRBV28 and TRBJ2-7): DVKVTQSSRYLVKRTGEKVFLECVQDMDHENMFWYRQDPGLGLRLIYFSYDVKMKEKGDIPEGYSVSREKKERFSLILESASTNQTSMYLCASSLGGQGAHEQYFGPGTRLTVT.

The chain uses TRBV30 and TRBJ2-1; D gene uncertain. The V gene lost 0 bases and the J gene lost 2 bases, with 5 bases spanning the gap. CDR3 length: 13 residues. Germline CDR1 is GTSNPN and CDR2 is SVGIG (reference sequence). The CDR3 sequence is CAWSVVAYNEQFF. The DNA of the CDR3 is TGTGCCTGGAGTGTCGTAGCCTACAATGAGCAGTTCTTC.

In DNA, the CDR3 is TGTGCCAGCAGCGTAGGTCCTAGCGGGGCCTACGAGCAGTACTTC. It specifies CASSVGPSGAYEQYF. The rearrangement joins TRBV9 to TRBJ2-7; 9 nucleotides line up with TRBD2. Trimming took 0 bases from V and 2 from J; bases not matched to a gene: 3. The CDR3 sequence is 15 residues long. The germline CDR1 and CDR2 sequences are SGDLS and YYNGEE.